This T cell receptor (beta chain) was retrieved from a study of low-dose radiotherapy and immunotherapy resistance in tumors. Study information: Doses delivered to Cohort 2 were 1 Gy per fraction every two weeks, amounting to 13 Gy over 26 weeks. At a dose of 200 mg/m2, intravenous cyclophosphamide was given every two weeks, one day before radiation and immunotherapy.

Per the germline V gene, CDR1 is SGHRS and CDR2 is YFSETQ. V was shortened by 4 bases and J by 1 base, with 14 bases between the two germline ends. CDR3 length: 15 amino acids. Gene-specific TRAV and TRBV primers were used for first-strand cDNA, covering alpha and beta chains. A constant-region primer paired with the V-primer adapter amplified TCRs over about 19 PCR cycles. Researchers amplified the isolated mRNA using in vitro transcription. In TCRdb, the reads were re-called with MiXCR into one record per CDR3 protein. The top ten clones hold about 4% of a sample with 95,000 to 100,000 distinct CDR3 sequences, around 21% of them seen once. This clonotype was seen at least ten times. Time point defined: after trial treatment. Specified treatment: LDRT plus nivolumab, ipilimumab, low-dose cyclophosphamide and aspirin (RACIN trial).

The TCR was taken from a male donor with prostate cancer. Here the sequenced sample was PBMCs, taken after low-dose radiotherapy plus immunotherapy. This sequence joins TRBV5-1 and TRBJ1-1; unclear D gene. The CDR3 region is CASSPPPNGNTEAFF. CDR3 coding DNA: TGCGCCAGCAGCCCCCCCCCCAACGGGAACACTGAAGCTTTCTTT.